The clone carrying this TCR beta chain occurred a few times. The antigen is unknown. Researchers amplified the TCR beta CDR3 regions from RNA transcripts. TCR CDR3 regions were first amplified by RT-PCR with HTBI primers. MiXCR, run by TCRdb on the multiplex PCR reads, gives a single entry per CDR3 protein. The table has 500,000 to 650,000 distinct CDR3 sequences, approximately 17% seen once. Individuals with ophthalmopathy presented a Clinical Activity Score of at least 3, a NOSPECS grade of at least 4 and a duration under 3 months. The study excluded patients with uncontrolled infection, other autoimmune disease, pregnancy or lactation. The data originate from a study of T cells in Graves' hyperthyroidism and ophthalmopathy. Study conclusions and caveats: Blood shared most expanded thyroid clonotypes above 0.001. Before onset, by a median of approximately 6.8 months, the model predicted ophthalmopathy.

V was pared by 5 bases and J by 4 bases, with 8 bases of the junction left unmatched. The CDR3 is made up of 15 amino acids. Per the germline V gene, CDR1 is SGHTA and CDR2 is FQGTGA. The clonotype comes from a young woman with Graves' ophthalmopathy. The V gene is TRBV7-3, the J gene TRBJ2-1, with TRBD2 matching 7 bases. Material for sequencing was blood. DNA for the CDR3: TGTGCCAGCAGCGCCTATAGCGGGCCATACAATGAGCAGTTCTTC. As protein: CASSAYSGPYNEQFF.